This TCR beta chain was sequenced for a study of blood T cell repertoires in COVID-19. The CDR3 totals 16 residues. Germline V gene data show CDR1 as MNHEY and CDR2 as SMNVEV (reference sequence). With 3 bases clipped from V and 4 bases from J, the junction kept 10 bases outside the gene matches. Sequencing was performed with immunoSEQ multiplex PCR; in TCRdb, only in-frame clones are kept and a portion is missing. Among 250,000 to 300,000 clones listed, approximately 88% were seen once. The V and J genes are TRBV27 and TRBJ1-1, with TRBD1 matching over 8 bases. This TCR derives from a woman aged 40 to 50 who had recovered from COVID-19. Sequences were obtained from PBMCs or T cells enriched from blood (not recorded which). This CDR3 is CASSLMWTGRGTEAFF. For the CDR3, the DNA is TGTGCCAGCAGTTTGATGTGGACAGGGAGAGGCACTGAAGCTTTCTTT.